This T cell receptor beta chain emerged from a study of identifying expanded T cells in peripheral blood. The data were produced by immunoSEQ multiplex PCR, yet TCRdb's version contains in-frame clones alone and is incomplete. Altogether 90,000 or so clones are present, around 90% being singletons, with the ten largest covering roughly 19%. CDR3 length: 17 amino acids. Germline lookup yields CDR1 SNHLY and CDR2 FYNNEI. Losses at the gene ends were 4 bases for V and 0 bases for J; bases not matched to a gene: 8. The receptor comes from a person between 18 and 75 years old in good health. Input material: blood. The chain carries TRBV2 and TRBJ2-1; 8 bases match TRBD2. CDR3 nucleotide sequence: TGTGCCAGCAGTGGGGTGTTAGCGGGGCCCTCCTACAATGAGCAGTTCTTC. This codes for CASSGVLAGPSYNEQFF.